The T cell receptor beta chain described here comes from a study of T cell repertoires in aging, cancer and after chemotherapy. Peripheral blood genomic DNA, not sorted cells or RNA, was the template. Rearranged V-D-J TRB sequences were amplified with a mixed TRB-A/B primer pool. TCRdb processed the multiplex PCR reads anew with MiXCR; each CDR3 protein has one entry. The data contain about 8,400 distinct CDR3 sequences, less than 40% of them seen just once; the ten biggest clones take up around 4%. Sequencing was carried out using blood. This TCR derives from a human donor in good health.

The CDR3 loop reads CAWSGLTRVNEQFF. The CDR3 DNA sequence: TGTGCCTGGAGTGGCCTTACTCGGGTAAATGAGCAGTTCTTC. V usage is TRBV30 and J usage is TRBJ2-1, with D hard to call. This CDR3 region has 14 residues. Trimming cost V 1 base and J 7 bases, with 14 bases left between them. Germline V gene lookup returns CDR1 GTSNPN and CDR2 SVGIG (reference sequence).